This T cell receptor (beta chain) was captured in a study of early T cells in non-severe SARS-CoV-2 infection. This clonotype was observed a handful of times. Attached unique molecular identifiers marked individual cDNA molecules. TCRdb analysed the 5' RACE reads with MiXCR anew, one entry per CDR3 protein. The table records 53,000 or so distinct CDR3 sequences, 10% to 15% of them present only once. Germline V CDR1 and CDR2: SGHRS, YFSETQ. This CDR3 comprises 15 residues. Unmatched junction bases numbered 2, after V lost 3 bases and J lost 3 bases. The chain uses TRBV5-1 and TRBJ2-2; 10 bases are shared with TRBD1. This sequence was found in an adult who was a healthcare worker with PCR-confirmed SARS-CoV-2 infection or an uninfected control (not recorded which). The starting material was whole blood, obtained at baseline. The CDR3 coding sequence is TGCGCCAGCAGCTGGGGGACAGGGGACACCGGGGAGCTGTTTTTT. Protein product: CASSWGTGDTGELFF.